The clone carrying this T cell receptor (beta chain) has more than one count but fewer than ten. Its specificity is unknown. The germline gives CDR1 LNHNV, CDR2 YYDKDF (reference sequence). V shed 0 bases, J shed 7 bases, and the junction held 3 bases outside the gene matches. The CDR3 spans 14 residues. The data were obtained in a study of T-cell reconstitution after alpha-beta-depleted transplantation in children. Notes on the study in general: The main origin of T-cell counts and diversity one year after transplant was newly produced T cells. Reportedly, roughly two months post-transplant, alpha-beta T cells arose from several hundred expanded graft clones. Where some patients showed high TCRbeta diversity at day 60, it came from recipient T cells and thymic progenitors that had survived.

Using unique molecular identifiers, the investigators prepared the TCRbeta library. Each CDR3 protein gets one entry after TCRdb re-called the PCR reads with MiXCR. The sample yields 200,000 to 250,000 distinct CDR3 sequences, 20% to 30% seen once. The sequence was obtained from a female patient younger than 10 who had a stem cell transplant for congenital amegakaryocytic thrombocytopenia, so the T cells may come from the graft donor. The V call is TRBV15, the J call TRBJ2-4; TRBD1 matches 7 bases. This sample comprised PBMCs, mostly from graft donor cells, obtained 360 days after TCRalphabeta/CD19-depleted stem cell transplant. CDR3 in amino acids: CATSRDTGVNIQYF. The CDR3 DNA follows: TGTGCCACCAGCAGAGATACAGGGGTCAACATTCAGTACTTC.